The 26 T cell receptor beta chains listed next were all sequenced from one sample in a study of identical twins. TCRdb reprocessed the 5' RACE reads via MiXCR and lists one record per CDR3 protein. The sample includes more than 600,000 distinct CDR3 sequences, 18% of them seen just once. This same sample was also taken into another study, of T cells expressing NK-cell markers.

Sequencing was performed on PBMCs. The receptors derive from a woman between 18 and 30 years old in good health.

This clonotype has a handful of counts. The V gene is TRBV12-3 or TRBV12-4, the J gene TRBJ2-3; 7 bases align to TRBD2. The CDR3 covers 16 residues. Unmatched junction bases numbered 5, after V lost 2 bases and J lost 0 bases. CDR3 amino acids: CASSLPYSGSTDTQYF. The CDR3 region has the DNA TGTGCCAGCAGTTTACCATATAGCGGGAGCACAGATACGCAGTATTTT.

The CDR3 sequence: CASSVFGDPNEKLFF. The CDR3 bases are TGTGCCAGCAGCGTCTTCGGAGACCCTAATGAAAAACTGTTTTTT. The gene calls are TRBV9 and TRBJ1-4; D is uncertain. Trimming stripped 2 bases from V and 3 bases from J, with 11 bases between. The CDR3 has 15 amino acids. Looked up from germline, CDR1 is SGDLS and CDR2 is YYNGEE.

This chain uses TRBV5-1 with TRBJ1-1; D not resolved. The CDR3 runs to 14 residues. The germline V gene encodes CDR1 SGHRS and CDR2 YFSETQ. V was cut by 0 bases and J by 1 base, with 7 bases left in between. The CDR3 reads CASSLDSGNTEAFF. CDR3 coding DNA: TGCGCCAGCAGCTTGGATTCGGGGAACACTGAAGCTTTCTTT. Full variable domain (missing parts from reference TRBV5-1 and TRBJ1-1): KAGVTQTPRYLIKTRGQQVTLSCSPISGHRSVSWYQQTPGQGLQFLFEYFSETQRNKGNFPGRFSGRQFSNSRSEMNVSTLELGDSALYLCASSLDSGNTEAFFGQGTRLTVV.

This clonotype was observed many times. The rearrangement joins TRBV12-3 or TRBV12-4 to TRBJ1-6; the D gene is possibly TRBD1 (5 bases). V was trimmed by 6 bases and J by 19 bases, leaving 19 bases between them. This CDR3 spans 12 amino acids. CDR3 residues: CASSRAGRSMHF. For the CDR3, the DNA is TGTGCCAGCAGCCGAGCGGGACGGTCCATGCACTTT.

This clonotype was detected only a few times. The chain joins TRBV7-2 to TRBJ2-1; D remains ambiguous. The V end was cut by 3 bases, the J end by 10 bases, with 7 bases between. Germline CDR1 is SGHTA and CDR2 is FQGNSA. This CDR3 has 11 residues. Here the CDR3 DNA reads TGTGCCAGCAGCTTTGTCAGGGAGCAGTTCTTC. Protein: CASSFVREQFF.

This clonotype was seen more than once but under ten times. CDR3 sequence reads: CSAGRQGGAETQYF. CDR3 nucleotide sequence: TGCAGTGCGGGAAGACAGGGCGGCGCAGAGACCCAGTACTTC. The genes are TRBV20-1 and TRBJ2-5; 7 bases match TRBD1. CDR1 is DFQATT, CDR2 SNEGSKA, per germline (reference sequence). This CDR3 has 14 amino acids. V lost 6 bases, J lost 4 bases, and 11 bases stayed unmatched.

This sequence joins TRBV15 and TRBJ2-4, with D possibly matching TRBD1 (7 bases). Germline V lookup: CDR1 LNHNV, CDR2 YYDKDF (reference sequence). CDR3 size: 17 residues. Trimming left V 3 bases short and J 0 bases short, with 15 bases between. The CDR3 DNA reads TGTGCCACCAGCAGGGCCAGGGGGGTCCTAGCCAAAAACATTCAGTACTTC. Translating it yields CATSRARGVLAKNIQYF.

The chain uses TRBV7-9 and TRBJ2-7; D remains unclear. This CDR3 contains 14 residues. In germline, CDR1 is SEHNR, CDR2 FQNEAQ (reference sequence). With 5 bases removed from V and 2 bases from J, the gap between germline ends came to 13 bases. CDR3 DNA sequence: TGTGCCAGCAGCCCGCAGCCGAGCGCCTACGAGCAGTACTTC. Encoded protein: CASSPQPSAYEQYF.

This clonotype was detected a few times. The chain couples TRBV12-3 or TRBV12-4 to TRBJ2-7; maybe TRBD2 (7 bases). The CDR3 extends over 15 amino acids. V was pared by 2 bases and J by 0 bases, with 11 bases between. CDR3 nucleotide sequence: TGTGCCAGCAGTTTACGGGGGGCAGTCTCCTACGAGCAGTACTTC. Its protein is CASSLRGAVSYEQYF.

In this sample, this clonotype turned up many times. V gene TRBV6-5 combines with J gene TRBJ2-7; tentative D call: TRBD1 (5 bases). V was shortened by 2 bases and J by 0 bases, with 8 bases between the two germline ends. The CDR3 contains 14 residues. CDR1 MNHEY and CDR2 SVGAGI come from the germline V gene. CDR3 in DNA: TGTGCCAGCAGTTACGGGGCCTCCTCCTACGAGCAGTACTTC. It translates to CASSYGASSYEQYF.

This clonotype appeared a few times. The chain joins TRBV5-1 to TRBJ2-7, with 9 bases lining up with TRBD1. Trimming cost V 3 bases and J 7 bases; bases outside gene matches: 5. The CDR3 runs 13 residues. Germline CDR1 reads SGHRS; CDR2 reads YFSETQ. The CDR3 nucleotides read TGCGCCAGCAGCTGGGGACAGGGTCTGGAGCAGTACTTC. Protein sequence: CASSWGQGLEQYF.

This clonotype was found a few times. The rearrangement joins TRBV7-9 to TRBJ2-5; D might be TRBD1 (6 bases). The ends were cut back, 5 bases at V and 3 bases at J, with 16 bases in the middle. This CDR3 spans 15 amino acids. The germline V gene has CDR1 SEHNR and CDR2 FQNEAQ (reference sequence). The DNA for the CDR3 is TGTGCCAGCAGCCGAGGGGGACACCGAGAAGAGACCCAGTACTTC. This encodes CASSRGGHREETQYF.

The chain joins TRBV10-3 to TRBJ2-7; 13 bases are a match to TRBD2. This CDR3 spans 14 amino acids. V lost 9 bases and J lost 6; bases outside the gene matches: 8. Germline CDR1 ENHRY, CDR2 SYGVKD. The DNA of the CDR3 is TGTGCCATATTAGGACTAGCGGGAGTTGGCGAGCAGTACTTC. Its translation is CAILGLAGVGEQYF.

This sequence joins TRBV29-1 and TRBJ2-1; no firm D call. Germline CDR1 is SQVTM and CDR2 is ANQGSEA. The V and J ends lost 6 bases and 7 bases respectively, with 10 bases between them. The CDR3 is 11 residues long. The CDR3 protein is CSVVKWNEQFF. The CDR3 bases are TGCAGCGTGGTAAAATGGAATGAGCAGTTCTTC.

This chain connects TRBV18 to TRBJ2-2; unclear D gene. CDR1 and CDR2 from the germline V gene are KGHSH and LQKENI. CDR3 size: 14 residues. V shed 3 bases and J shed 4 bases, with 9 bases lying between them. Written as DNA, the CDR3 is TGTGCCAGCTCACCTTCGACGATCACCGGGGAGCTGTTTTTT. This sequence encodes CASSPSTITGELFF.

This chain connects TRBV20-1 to TRBJ2-1; the match to TRBD2 covers 11 bases. Trimming cost V 6 bases and J 2 bases; bases outside gene matches: 21. Germline CDR1 DFQATT, CDR2 SNEGSKA (reference sequence). The CDR3 runs 20 residues. In nucleotides, the CDR3 is TGCAGTGCCGAGGGCACGGGCCAGGCTAGCGGGAGGCCAACCTACAATGAGCAGTTCTTC. It specifies CSAEGTGQASGRPTYNEQFF.

Here the CDR3 reads CAISPGPNTEAFF. The CDR3 DNA reads TGTGCCATCAGTCCAGGGCCGAACACTGAAGCTTTCTTT. V usage is TRBV10-3 and J usage is TRBJ1-1; D perhaps matches TRBD1 (5 bases). The CDR3 totals 13 residues. Looked up from germline, CDR1 is ENHRY and CDR2 is SYGVKD. Trimming left V 5 bases short and J 1 base short, with 8 bases between.

This chain joins TRBV5-1 and TRBJ2-1; 11 bases are a match to TRBD2. Looked up from germline, CDR1 is SGHRS and CDR2 is YFSETQ. Germline trimming cut 2 bases from V and 8 bases from J; bases unmatched to any gene: 9. The CDR3 spans 16 residues. Here the CDR3 reads CASSLGVAGGPDEQFF. DNA for the CDR3: TGCGCCAGCAGCTTAGGGGTAGCGGGGGGGCCAGATGAGCAGTTCTTC. The full variable domain, its missing parts supplied by reference TRBV5-1 and TRBJ2-1, is KAGVTQTPRYLIKTRGQQVTLSCSPISGHRSVSWYQQTPGQGLQFLFEYFSETQRNKGNFPGRFSGRQFSNSRSEMNVSTLELGDSALYLCASSLGVAGGPDEQFFGPGTRLTVL.

This clonotype was seen at least ten times. V is TRBV20-1 and J is TRBJ2-5; D is possibly TRBD1 or TRBD2 (5 bases each). CDR3 length: 13 residues. Germline CDR1 reads DFQATT; CDR2 reads SNEGSKA (reference sequence). V shed 3 bases and J shed 5 bases, with 13 bases lying between them. CDR3 coding DNA: TGCAGTGCTAGTAGGGACCCCAGGGAGACCCAGTACTTC. As protein: CSASRDPRETQYF.

This clonotype was detected a few times. This CDR3 is CASSQDSGLALNEQFF. The CDR3 DNA follows: TGTGCCAGCAGCCAAGATTCTGGACTAGCGCTCAATGAGCAGTTCTTC. The chain combines TRBV3-1 with TRBJ2-1; TRBD2 matches at 9 bases. V was clipped by 0 bases and J by 6 bases; unmatched bases: 6. The germline V gene has CDR1 LGHDT and CDR2 YNNKEL (reference sequence). CDR3 length equals 16 residues.

The chain is built from TRBV7-6 and TRBJ2-7, with a weak D call TRBD2 (7 bases). CDR1 and CDR2 (germline): SGHVS, FNYEAQ. There are 15 residues in the CDR3. V lost 3 bases and J 0 bases, leaving 12 bases between the germline ends. In nucleotides, the CDR3 is TGTGCCAGCAGCTTTGCGGGGGCGAACTCCTACGAGCAGTACTTC. It specifies CASSFAGANSYEQYF.

This clonotype was recorded a few times. The genes are TRBV7-9 and TRBJ2-7, with a tentative D call TRBD2 (5 bases). CDR1 is SEHNR and CDR2 is FQNEAQ in the germline V gene (reference sequence). The CDR3 runs 14 residues. Trimming took off 5 bases at V and 6 bases at J, with 17 bases between the two ends. Here the CDR3 DNA reads TGTGCCAGCAGCCTGGAGGTAGGATTTGGCGAGCAGTACTTC. Residues: CASSLEVGFGEQYF.

This rearrangement joins TRBV20-1 to TRBJ2-1; TRBD1 agrees at 10 bases. The J segment lost 6 bases and the V segment lost 3 bases, leaving 8 bases of the junction unmatched. CDR3 length: 15 residues. CDR1 and CDR2 (germline): DFQATT, SNEGSKA (reference sequence). DNA for the CDR3: TGCAGTGCTAGGGGACCGGGACAGGGGCCCAATGAGCAGTTCTTC. Translating it yields CSARGPGQGPNEQFF.

The rearrangement links TRBV29-1 to TRBJ2-1; TRBD2 matches at 16 bases. The trim removed 5 bases at V and 7 bases at J, leaving 5 bases unmatched. The CDR3 consists of 15 residues. Per germline, CDR1 SQVTM and CDR2 ANQGSEA. CDR3 loop: CSVLGLAGGENEQFF. The CDR3 bases are TGCAGCGTTCTGGGACTAGCGGGAGGGGAGAATGAGCAGTTCTTC.

This clonotype was detected a few times. The rearrangement links TRBV11-2 to TRBJ2-3, with 8 bases aligning to TRBD1. CDR1 is SGHAT and CDR2 is FQNNGV in the germline V gene. V was pared by 1 base and J by 6 bases, with 6 bases of the junction left unmatched. The CDR3 consists of 15 residues. CDR3 DNA: TGTGCCAGCAGCTTAGCCCCGGACAGGGAGGATACGCAGTATTTT. Its protein product is CASSLAPDREDTQYF.

The chain uses TRBV4-3 and TRBJ1-3; D gene unclear. The V gene lost 3 bases and the J gene lost 0 bases, with 9 bases spanning the gap. Germline CDR1 LGHNA, CDR2 YSLEER. The CDR3 extends over 15 amino acids. CDR3 coding DNA: TGCGCCAGCAGCCACCAAGAGAGCTCTGGAAACACCATATATTTT. Its protein is CASSHQESSGNTIYF.